This T cell receptor (beta chain) was identified during a study of OX40 agonist ivuxolimab in advanced cancers. Repertoires were generated with immunoSEQ multiplex PCR, while TCRdb's copy carries only in-frame clones and drops some. The table lists approximately 160,000 clones, around 94% of them singletons. The CDR3 sequence is 13 residues long. J gave up 3 bases and V 5 bases, and 3 bases lay outside the gene matches. Germline V lookup: CDR1 SNHLY, CDR2 FYNNEI. The chain is built from TRBV2 and TRBJ1-2, with 7 bases fitting TRBD1. The sequences come from CD4+ or CD8+ T cells sorted from blood, collected in a trial of the OX40 agonist ivuxolimab. This clonotype was obtained from an adult with an advanced solid tumor such as melanoma, head and neck, liver or kidney cancer. Written as DNA, the CDR3 is TGTGCCAGCAGTCCCGGGACAGACTATGGCTACACCTTC. The encoded protein is CASSPGTDYGYTF.